One sample yielded the 23 T cell receptor beta chains listed below, sequenced in a study of blood T cell repertoires in COVID-19. Produced via immunoSEQ multiplex PCR; TCRdb's table is partial and in-frame only. The sample includes some 200,000 clones, about 88% of them seen just once. Sequencing was carried out using peripheral blood. The receptors were sampled from a man aged 35 to 55 with active or convalescent COVID-19.

J is TRBJ2-5 and V is TRBV9, with D possibly matching TRBD1 (5 bases). The CDR3 covers 14 residues. Germline CDR1 SGDLS, CDR2 YYNGEE. Trimming removed 4 bases from V and 5 bases from J, with 15 bases in between. CDR3 nucleotide sequence: TGTGCCAGCAGCCCTCGCAGGGAAACCGAGACCCAGTACTTC. This translates into CASSPRRETETQYF.

This chain connects TRBV7-3 to TRBJ2-3; 9 bases agree with TRBD2. With 1 base clipped from V and 3 bases from J, the junction kept 2 bases outside the gene matches. This CDR3 is built from 15 residues. Germline V gene data show CDR1 as SGHTA and CDR2 as FQGTGA. The CDR3 DNA sequence: TGTGCCAGCAGCTTAAGCGGGGGGGCGACAGATACGCAGTATTTT. It translates to CASSLSGGATDTQYF.

This clone has just one count. The CDR3 nucleotides read TGTGCCAGCAGCTCCTCCGGGACAGGGCCCGTTGATGGCTACACCTTC. Amino acids: CASSSSGTGPVDGYTF. The rearrangement joins TRBV28 to TRBJ1-2; 9 nucleotides align to TRBD1. V was pared by 6 bases and J by 6 bases, with 14 bases of the junction left unmatched. The CDR3 length is 16 residues. CDR1 and CDR2 from the germline V gene are MDHEN and SYDVKM.

The chain links TRBV7-9 to TRBJ1-6; D not resolved. CDR3 length equals 14 residues. V lost 1 base and J 10 bases, leaving 11 bases between the germline ends. Germline CDR1 is SEHNR and CDR2 is FQNEAQ (reference sequence). The CDR3 coding sequence is TGTGCCAGCAGCTTAGGCGAGGGTTACTCACCCCTCCACTTT. This translates into CASSLGEGYSPLHF.

The gene calls are TRBV4-3 and TRBJ1-3; a possible D gene is TRBD1 (5 bases). The CDR3 is 13 residues long. The V end lost 1 base, the J end lost 8 bases, and 9 bases lay between the germline ends. Germline-derived CDR1 and CDR2 are LGHNA and YSLEER. The CDR3 DNA is TGCGCCAGCAGCCAAGGGCCGGGGGACACCATATATTTT. Translating gives CASSQGPGDTIYF.

This clone was picked up one time. CDR3 sequence (DNA): TGTGCCAGCAGCCCCACCGAGCAGGGGGCGAACACCGGGGAGCTGTTTTTT. Translated: CASSPTEQGANTGELFF. The chain joins TRBV7-3 to TRBJ2-2, with TRBD1 matching over 7 bases. The CDR3 length is 17 residues. From germline, CDR1 is SGHTA and CDR2 FQGTGA. Unmatched junction bases numbered 9, after V lost 5 bases and J lost 0 bases. The entire variable domain, with the rest obtained from reference TRBV7-3 and TRBJ2-2, is as follows: GAGVSQTPSNKVTEKGKYVELRCDPISGHTALYWYRQSLGQGPEFLIYFQGTGAADDSGLPNDRFFAVRPEGSVSTLKIQRTERGDSAVYLCASSPTEQGANTGELFFGEGSRLTVL.

The V gene is TRBV7-3, the J gene TRBJ1-6; tentatively, D is TRBD1 (5 bases). The CDR3 is 14 residues long. V dropped 5 bases and J dropped 10 bases, with 15 bases sitting between them. Per germline, CDR1 SGHTA and CDR2 FQGTGA. The chain's CDR3 is CASSAGGKESPLHF. DNA for the CDR3: TGTGCCAGCAGCGCGGGGGGGAAGGAATCACCCCTCCACTTT.

Remarks on this clone: This sample also contains other DNA sequences that code for the same CDR3. The gene calls are TRBV2 and TRBJ1-5; D remains unclear. Germline V gene lookup returns CDR1 SNHLY and CDR2 FYNNEI. Deletions cut 5 bases from V and 0 bases from J, with 5 bases between. The CDR3 loop spans 13 amino acids. In DNA form, the CDR3 reads TGTGCCAGCAGTCGCGGTAGCAATCAGCCCCAGCATTTT. This gives the protein CASSRGSNQPQHF.

V gene TRBV7-9 combines with J gene TRBJ2-3; D uncertain. Between the trimmed V and J ends, which lost 5 bases and 2 bases, there was a span of 8 bases. The CDR3 has 13 residues. Germline V gives CDR1 SEHNR, CDR2 FQNEAQ (reference sequence). The CDR3 loop is CASSRRDTDTQYF. The CDR3 DNA reads TGTGCCAGCAGCCGAAGAGACACAGATACGCAGTATTTT.

A note on this clone: Other DNA sequences in this sample translate to the same CDR3. The rearrangement links TRBV10-3 to TRBJ2-2; tentative D call: TRBD2 (5 bases). The V end lost 5 bases, the J end lost 5 bases, and 9 bases lay between the germline ends. The CDR3 consists of 13 residues. The germline V gene has CDR1 ENHRY and CDR2 SYGVKD. CDR3 amino acids: CAISPGGTGELFF. DNA of the CDR3: TGTGCCATCAGTCCTGGAGGTACCGGGGAGCTGTTTTTT.

This rearrangement joins TRBV27 to TRBJ1-1; D might be TRBD1 (5 bases). V dropped 4 bases and J dropped 10 bases, with 13 bases sitting between them. Germline CDR1 MNHEY, CDR2 SMNVEV (reference sequence). There are 12 residues in the CDR3. CDR3 protein: CASSSGGSTAFF. As DNA, the CDR3 is TGTGCCAGCAGTTCCGGGGGGTCTACAGCTTTCTTT.

This chain joins TRBV7-8 and TRBJ2-7; perhaps TRBD1 as D (6 bases). Looked up from germline, CDR1 is SGHVS and CDR2 is FQNEAQ. CDR3 length equals 15 residues. The ends were cut back, 1 base at V and 0 bases at J, with 10 bases in the middle. The CDR3 region has the DNA TGTGCCAGCAGCTTAGGCCGGGACACCTCCTACGAGCAGTACTTC. Encoded protein: CASSLGRDTSYEQYF.

The J gene is TRBJ2-5, the V gene TRBV9; 11 nucleotides line up with TRBD1. CDR1 and CDR2 (germline): SGDLS, YYNGEE. V lost 0 bases to trimming and J lost 5 bases; unmatched junction nucleotides: 3. The CDR3 runs to 15 residues. CDR3 sequence: CASSVGTGGDETQYF. The DNA of the CDR3 is TGTGCCAGCAGCGTAGGGACAGGGGGCGATGAGACCCAGTACTTC.

The gene calls are TRBV30 and TRBJ1-6, with D possibly TRBD1 on 6 matching bases. Germline loops: CDR1 GTSNPN, CDR2 SVGIG (reference sequence). This CDR3 contains 15 residues. V was cut by 0 bases and J by 10 bases, with 16 bases left in between. CDR3 residues: CAWSVKAVRGSPLHF. Here the CDR3 DNA reads TGTGCCTGGAGTGTAAAGGCTGTCAGGGGATCACCCCTCCACTTT.

The chain combines TRBV4-1 with TRBJ2-2; 7 bases line up with TRBD1. V gave up 3 bases and J gave up 3 bases; unmatched junction bases: 7. The germline V gene encodes CDR1 MGHRA and CDR2 YSYEKL. The CDR3 has 16 residues. This CDR3 reads CASSQPTGPHTGELFF. CDR3 bases: TGCGCCAGCAGCCAGCCGACAGGGCCGCACACCGGGGAGCTGTTTTTT.

This chain joins TRBV19 and TRBJ1-1; no clear D gene. Germline V gene data show CDR1 as LNHDA and CDR2 as SQIVND (reference sequence). Trimming removed 11 bases at V and 0 bases at J, with 13 bases between. This CDR3 region has 13 residues. The CDR3 reads CASSILMNTEAFF. CDR3 DNA sequence: TGTGCCTCTTCTATACTCATGAACACTGAAGCTTTCTTT.

CDR3 bases: TGTGCCAGCAGCGTTCGGACAGGCCATCAAGCTTTCTTT. Translated, it gives CASSVRTGHQAFF. The rearrangement joins TRBV11-3 to TRBJ1-1, with 7 nucleotides matching TRBD1. The V gene's germline CDR1 is SGHNT and CDR2 YENEEA. V shed 5 bases and J 9 bases; nucleotides not matched to a gene: 9. The CDR3 extends over 13 amino acids.

This rearrangement joins TRBV5-4 to TRBJ1-2; 9 bases agree with TRBD1. The CDR3 consists of 14 residues. The germline gives CDR1 SGHNT, CDR2 YYREEE (reference sequence). The V and J ends lost 2 bases and 4 bases, in that order; junction bases with no gene match: 3. CDR3 DNA sequence: TGTGCCAGCAGCTTCGGACAGGGGATCTATGGCTACACCTTC. This codes for CASSFGQGIYGYTF.

This chain joins TRBV6-1 and TRBJ1-2, with TRBD1 identical over 7 bases. The ends lost 2 bases at V and 4 bases at J; junction bases unmatched: 4. The CDR3 is made up of 14 amino acids. Germline V gene lookup returns CDR1 MNHNS and CDR2 SASEGT. CDR3 sequence reads: CASSENRGSYGYTF. CDR3 coding DNA: TGTGCCAGCAGTGAAAACAGGGGCTCCTATGGCTACACCTTC.

The chain has TRBV27 and TRBJ1-2; D is unresolved. Trimming took off 7 bases at V and 7 bases at J, with 7 bases between the two ends. CDR1 MNHEY and CDR2 SMNVEV come from the germline V gene (reference sequence). This CDR3 comprises 10 residues. The CDR3 region is CASTEAGYTF. As DNA, the CDR3 is TGTGCCAGCACCGAAGCTGGCTACACCTTC.

The genes are TRBV24-1 and TRBJ2-5, with 7 bases aligning to TRBD1. Looked up from germline, CDR1 is KGHDR and CDR2 is SFDVKD. The CDR3 runs 13 residues. V lost 7 bases and J lost 5; bases outside the gene matches: 6. The CDR3 region has the DNA TGTGCCACCAGAGACAGGGATTGGGAGACCCAGTACTTC. It is translated as CATRDRDWETQYF.

This chain joins TRBV28 and TRBJ2-7, with 8 bases lining up with TRBD1. The CDR3 is made up of 16 amino acids. J was trimmed by 1 base and V by 4 bases; bases with no gene match: 9. CDR1 MDHEN and CDR2 SYDVKM come from the germline V gene. CDR3 coding DNA: TGTGCCAGCAGTTATGAGCCGGGACAGGTTTCCTACGAGCAGTACTTC. Translating it yields CASSYEPGQVSYEQYF.

The chain has TRBV3-1 (or the pseudogene TRBV3-2) and TRBJ2-1, with 7 bases aligning to TRBD2. CDR1 and CDR2 (germline): LGHDT, YNNKEL (reference sequence). V shed 4 bases, J shed 0 bases, and the junction held 9 bases outside the gene matches. CDR3 size: 17 residues. CDR3 residues: CASSREGAGSSYNEQFF. In nucleotides, the CDR3 is TGTGCCAGCAGCCGGGAGGGAGCGGGCTCCTCCTACAATGAGCAGTTCTTC.